A single T cell receptor (beta chain) is shown here with its context. Its antigen is not known. These data are taken from a study of siplizumab effects on memory and regulatory T cells. Sequencing of each sample assayed some 10^5 TCR templates. Libraries were prepared by immunoSEQ multiplex PCR; TCRdb keeps only in-frame clonotypes and omits some of them. This repertoire shows about 120,000 clones, around 94% found once; its top ten account for roughly 1.5%. V shed 6 bases and J shed 5 bases, with 10 bases lying between them. Germline V gene data show CDR1 as MNHNY and CDR2 as SVGAGI (reference sequence). The CDR3 is 13 amino acids. Study-wide points: An assignable naive or memory phenotype was lacking in roughly 80-97% of proliferating CD4+ or CD8+ clones.

The sample consisted of non-Treg CD4+ T cells sorted from blood. The chain couples TRBV6-6 to TRBJ2-2; D remains ambiguous. This sequence was found in a human donor in good health. The DNA of the CDR3 is TGTGCCAGCAGCCCCGGTGGGACCGGGGAGCTGTTTTTT. Residues: CASSPGGTGELFF.